The 20 T cell receptor beta chains in this list originate from one sample, sequenced in a study of cytomegalovirus exposure and HLA in healthy donors. Use of 60 Vbeta and 13 Jbeta primers characterized the PCR. Generated by immunoSEQ multiplex PCR, the TCRdb table keeps only in-frame clones and is missing some. In the table there are some 150,000 clones, more than 65% of which are singletons. Sequences were obtained from PBMCs. The receptors stem from a man aged 25 to 40 in good health and CMV-seropositive.

The chain recombines TRBV6-1 with TRBJ1-1; perhaps TRBD1 as D (5 bases). V lost 5 bases and J lost 8, with 9 bases in between. This CDR3 contains 11 residues. Germline loops: CDR1 MNHNS, CDR2 SASEGT. CDR3 DNA: TGTGCCAGCAGTTCCCGGGGGGAAGCTTTCTTT. This gives the protein CASSSRGEAFF.

The chain recombines TRBV27 with TRBJ2-7; 10 bases fit TRBD1. CDR3 size: 16 residues. Germline CDR1 MNHEY, CDR2 SMNVEV (reference sequence). The V gene end was trimmed by 7 bases and the J gene end by 3 bases; junction bases not matched to a gene: 12. CDR3 amino acids: CASIRSRDRGFYEQYF. The CDR3 DNA is TGTGCCAGCATCCGATCACGGGACAGGGGATTCTACGAGCAGTACTTC.

J is TRBJ2-6 and V is TRBV12-5; 7 nucleotides line up with TRBD1. CDR3 length: 16 amino acids. V was clipped by 7 bases and J by 0 bases; unmatched bases: 6. Germline lookup yields CDR1 LGHNT and CDR2 FRNRAP. CDR3 nucleotide sequence: TGTGCTAGTGCCACCGAGGGGGCCTCTGGGGCCAACGTCCTGACTTTC. It is translated as CASATEGASGANVLTF. Together with reference TRBV12-5 and TRBJ2-6, the CDR3 gives the full variable domain: DARVTQTPRHKVTEMGQEVTMRCQPILGHNTVFWYRQTMMQGLELLAYFRNRAPLDDSGMPKDRFSAEMPDATLATLKIQPSEPRDSAVYFCASATEGASGANVLTFGAGSRLTVL.

The gene calls are TRBV28 and TRBJ2-7; 9 positions match TRBD2. The ends lost 0 bases at V and 2 bases at J; junction bases unmatched: 8. The germline CDR1 and CDR2 sequences are MDHEN and SYDVKM. The CDR3 runs to 17 residues. The CDR3 DNA sequence: TGTGCCAGCAGTTTATGGGGCACGCGGGAGGGCGCCTACGAGCAGTACTTC. Its translation is CASSLWGTREGAYEQYF.

J is TRBJ1-4 and V is TRBV29-1, with D uncertain. The germline V gene encodes CDR1 SQVTM and CDR2 ANQGSEA. The CDR3 sequence is 13 residues long. V shed 2 bases and J shed 8 bases, with 12 bases lying between them. CDR3 bases: TGCAGCGTTGAAATCGGGGTCCGCGAAAAACTGTTTTTT. Its translation: CSVEIGVREKLFF.

V and J are TRBV5-4 and TRBJ2-3, with 8 bases lining up with TRBD2. The J segment lost 2 bases and the V segment lost 5 bases, leaving 7 bases of the junction unmatched. Germline assignment: CDR1 SGHNT and CDR2 YYREEE (reference sequence). The CDR3 sequence is 15 residues long. The CDR3 bases are TGTGCCAGCAGACCGCCGGGACTAGACACAGATACGCAGTATTTT. This encodes CASRPPGLDTDTQYF.

This chain connects TRBV7-9 to TRBJ2-2; weak D call: TRBD2 (5 bases). There are 15 residues in the CDR3. V shed 1 base and J shed 3 bases, with 9 bases lying between them. Germline loops: CDR1 SEHNR, CDR2 FQNEAQ (reference sequence). CDR3 DNA sequence: TGTGCCAGCAGCTTAGTCGGGATCTACACCGGGGAGCTGTTTTTT. Amino acid sequence: CASSLVGIYTGELFF.

The sample holds one count of this clone. This chain connects TRBV9 to TRBJ2-2; tentatively, D is TRBD1 (5 bases). Per germline, CDR1 SGDLS and CDR2 YYNGEE. Deletions cut 0 bases from V and 1 base from J, with 7 bases between. This CDR3 has 15 residues. This chain's CDR3 is CASSVGQGNTGELFF. Written as DNA, the CDR3 is TGTGCCAGCAGCGTAGGGCAGGGGAACACCGGGGAGCTGTTTTTT.

CDR3 sequence (DNA): TGTGCCAGCAGTGAAGCTTCCGGGACACAAGAGACCCAGTACTTC. Residues: CASSEASGTQETQYF. The chain uses TRBV6-1 and TRBJ2-5; perhaps TRBD1 as D (6 bases). The V and J ends lost 0 bases and 2 bases respectively, with 10 bases between them. This CDR3 has 15 residues. Looked up from germline, CDR1 is MNHNS and CDR2 is SASEGT.

The chain couples TRBV27 to TRBJ1-2, with D tentatively TRBD1 (5 bases). CDR1 is MNHEY, CDR2 SMNVEV, per germline (reference sequence). The V and J ends lost 5 bases and 4 bases respectively, with 17 bases between them. This CDR3 has 15 amino acids. This CDR3 reads CASSVPGAGFYGYTF. The DNA for the CDR3 is TGTGCCAGCAGTGTCCCCGGGGCGGGATTCTATGGCTACACCTTC.

This chain joins TRBV28 and TRBJ1-5; D remains unclear. This CDR3 is built from 15 residues. V was shortened by 6 bases and J by 5 bases, with 17 bases between the two germline ends. The germline V gene has CDR1 MDHEN and CDR2 SYDVKM. In DNA, the CDR3 is TGTGCCAGCAGCCGGTTTTGGACGGAGGATCAGCCCCAGCATTTT. Amino acids: CASSRFWTEDQPQHF.

V is TRBV19 and J is TRBJ1-1, with 10 bases fitting TRBD1. Germline assignment: CDR1 LNHDA and CDR2 SQIVND (reference sequence). The length of the CDR3 is 17 residues. V lost 2 bases, J lost 1 base, and 7 bases stayed unmatched. CDR3 nucleotide sequence: TGTGCCAGTAGTATACCCGGGACAGGGGATTCGAACACTGAAGCTTTCTTT. It yields the protein CASSIPGTGDSNTEAFF.

The rearrangement links TRBV7-2 to TRBJ2-5; weak D call: TRBD1 (7 bases). V was pared by 6 bases and J by 7 bases, with 18 bases between. This CDR3 region has 14 residues. CDR1 is SGHTA and CDR2 is FQGNSA in the germline V gene. CDR3 in amino acids: CASRLAGGWGTQYF. The CDR3 DNA reads as TGTGCCAGCAGACTTGCAGGGGGGTGGGGGACCCAGTACTTC.

The CDR3 loop is CATTDFTDTQYF. CDR3 DNA sequence: TGTGCCACCACCGACTTCACAGATACGCAGTATTTT. The V gene is TRBV15, the J gene TRBJ2-3, with D uncertain. Trimming pared 7 bases from V and 2 bases from J, leaving 7 bases between. From germline, CDR1 is LNHNV and CDR2 YYDKDF (reference sequence). The CDR3 is made up of 12 amino acids.

This chain joins TRBV25-1 and TRBJ2-7, with 7 bases identical to TRBD1. V shed 1 base and J 3 bases; nucleotides not matched to a gene: 3. Germline loops: CDR1 MGHDK, CDR2 SYGVNS. The CDR3 consists of 14 residues. The CDR3 is CASSEFRDSYEQYF. CDR3 sequence (DNA): TGTGCCAGCAGTGAATTTAGGGACAGCTACGAGCAGTACTTC.

The gene calls are TRBV11-3 and TRBJ2-3, with 10 bases aligning to TRBD2. V was pared by 5 bases and J by 0 bases, with 5 bases of the junction left unmatched. The CDR3 runs to 16 residues. CDR1 is SGHNT and CDR2 is YENEEA in the germline V gene. DNA of the CDR3: TGTGCCAGCAGCCACTTTAGCGGGGGGAGCACAGATACGCAGTATTTT. Protein product: CASSHFSGGSTDTQYF.

The J gene is TRBJ1-2, the V gene TRBV5-6; D unclear. CDR1 and CDR2 from the germline V gene are SGHDT and YYEEEE. The CDR3 consists of 14 residues. The germline V and J ends were trimmed by 6 bases and 6 bases, with 18 bases remaining between them. The DNA of the CDR3 is TGTGCCAGCACCCCAGCGGGAGTCGGTGATGGCTACACCTTC. It translates to CASTPAGVGDGYTF.

CDR3 sequence reads: CASSFTWDTSTDTQYF. The DNA for the CDR3 is TGTGCCAGCAGTTTTACTTGGGACACTAGCACAGATACGCAGTATTTT. The rearrangement joins TRBV28 to TRBJ2-3; tentatively, D is TRBD1 (6 bases). The CDR3 covers 16 residues. Trimming cost V 3 bases and J 0 bases, with 13 bases left between them. The germline CDR1 and CDR2 sequences are MDHEN and SYDVKM.

The rearrangement joins TRBV7-9 to TRBJ2-3; possible D gene TRBD2, 7 bases. V was clipped by 2 bases and J by 14 bases, with 17 bases between them. The germline V gene has CDR1 SEHNR and CDR2 FQNEAQ (reference sequence). The CDR3 has 13 residues. CDR3 in DNA: TGTGCCAGCAGCTTAACGTCGGGGGGCCTTGCGTATTTT. This gives the protein CASSLTSGGLAYF.

This chain joins TRBV28 and TRBJ2-7, with D tentatively TRBD2 (6 bases). Germline lookup yields CDR1 MDHEN and CDR2 SYDVKM. This CDR3 is 17 amino acids long. V lost 2 bases and J lost 3, with 20 bases in between. CDR3 amino acids: CASSLVGFGTSYYEQYF. The CDR3 DNA reads TGTGCCAGCAGTTTAGTGGGGTTCGGGACTTCCTACTACGAGCAGTACTTC.